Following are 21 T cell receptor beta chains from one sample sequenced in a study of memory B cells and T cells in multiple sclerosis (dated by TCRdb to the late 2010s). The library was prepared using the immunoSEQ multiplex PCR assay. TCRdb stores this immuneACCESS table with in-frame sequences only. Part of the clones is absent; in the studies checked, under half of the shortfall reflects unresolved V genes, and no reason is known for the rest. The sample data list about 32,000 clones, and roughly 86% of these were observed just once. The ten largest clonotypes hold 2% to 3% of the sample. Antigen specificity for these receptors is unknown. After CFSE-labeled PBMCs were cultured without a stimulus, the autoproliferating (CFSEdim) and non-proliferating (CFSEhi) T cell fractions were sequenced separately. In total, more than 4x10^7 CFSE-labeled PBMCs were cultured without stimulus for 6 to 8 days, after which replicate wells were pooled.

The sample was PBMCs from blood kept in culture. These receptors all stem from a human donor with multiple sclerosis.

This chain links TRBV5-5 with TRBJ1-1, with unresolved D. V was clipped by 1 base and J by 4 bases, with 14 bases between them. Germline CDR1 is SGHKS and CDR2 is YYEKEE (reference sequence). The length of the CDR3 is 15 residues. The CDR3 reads CASSLWMGMGTEAFF. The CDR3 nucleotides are TGTGCCAGCAGCTTGTGGATGGGCATGGGCACTGAAGCTTTCTTT. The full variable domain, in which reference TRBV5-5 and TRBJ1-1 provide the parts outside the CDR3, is DAGVTQSPTHLIKTRGQQVTLRCSPISGHKSVSWYQQVLGQGPQFIFQYYEKEERGRGNFPDRFSARQFPNYSSELNVNALLLGDSALYLCASSLWMGMGTEAFFGQGTRLTVV.

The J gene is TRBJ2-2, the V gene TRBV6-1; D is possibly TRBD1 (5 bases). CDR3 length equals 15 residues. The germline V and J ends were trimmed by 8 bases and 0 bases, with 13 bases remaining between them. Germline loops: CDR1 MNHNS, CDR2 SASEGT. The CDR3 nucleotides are TGTGCCAGCCGTAGTAGGACAACGAACACCGGGGAGCTGTTTTTT. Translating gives CASRSRTTNTGELFF.

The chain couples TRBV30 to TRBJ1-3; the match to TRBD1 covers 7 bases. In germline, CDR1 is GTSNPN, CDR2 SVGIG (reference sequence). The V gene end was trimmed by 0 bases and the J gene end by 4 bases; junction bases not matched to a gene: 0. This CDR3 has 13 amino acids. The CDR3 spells CAWSVQGGNTIYF. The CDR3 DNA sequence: TGTGCCTGGAGTGTACAGGGGGGAAACACCATATATTTT.

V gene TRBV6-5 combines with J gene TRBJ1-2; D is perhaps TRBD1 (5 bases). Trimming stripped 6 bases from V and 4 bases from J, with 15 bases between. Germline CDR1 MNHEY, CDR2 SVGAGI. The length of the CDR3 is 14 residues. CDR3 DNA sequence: TGTGCCAGCAGAGGGACTCAAGTAGGCTATGGCTACACCTTC. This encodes CASRGTQVGYGYTF.

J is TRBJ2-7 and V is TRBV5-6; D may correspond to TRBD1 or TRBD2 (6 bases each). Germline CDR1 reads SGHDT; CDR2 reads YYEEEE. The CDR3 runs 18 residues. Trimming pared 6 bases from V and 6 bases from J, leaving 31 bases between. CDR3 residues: CASMPLVGRTGLEGEQYF. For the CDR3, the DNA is TGTGCCAGCATGCCATTGGTGGGCAGAACAGGGCTGGAGGGCGAGCAGTACTTC.

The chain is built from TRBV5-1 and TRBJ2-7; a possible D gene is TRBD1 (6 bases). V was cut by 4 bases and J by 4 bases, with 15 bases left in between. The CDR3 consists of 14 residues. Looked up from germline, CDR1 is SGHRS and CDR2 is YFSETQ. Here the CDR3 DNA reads TGCGCCAGCAGCGAATCCGGGACAATTTACGAGCAGTACTTC. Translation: CASSESGTIYEQYF.

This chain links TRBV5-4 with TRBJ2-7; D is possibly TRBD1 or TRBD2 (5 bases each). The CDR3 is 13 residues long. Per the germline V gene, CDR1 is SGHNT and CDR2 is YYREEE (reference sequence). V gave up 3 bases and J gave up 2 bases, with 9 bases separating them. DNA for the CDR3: TGTGCCAGCAGCTGGGACGGAGCCTACGAGCAGTACTTC. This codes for CASSWDGAYEQYF.

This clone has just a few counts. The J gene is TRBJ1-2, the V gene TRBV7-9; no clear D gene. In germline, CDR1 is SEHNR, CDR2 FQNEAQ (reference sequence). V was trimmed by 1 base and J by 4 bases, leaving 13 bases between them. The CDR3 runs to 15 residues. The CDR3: CASSLGAELGYGYTF. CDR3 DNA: TGTGCCAGCAGCTTAGGTGCCGAGTTGGGCTATGGCTACACCTTC.

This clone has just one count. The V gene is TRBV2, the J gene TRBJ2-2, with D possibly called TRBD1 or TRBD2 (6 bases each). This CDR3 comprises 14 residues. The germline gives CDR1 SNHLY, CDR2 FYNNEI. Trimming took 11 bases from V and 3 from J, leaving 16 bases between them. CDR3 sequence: CARGGTSDTGELFF. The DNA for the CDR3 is TGTGCCCGAGGGGGGACATCCGACACCGGGGAGCTGTTTTTT. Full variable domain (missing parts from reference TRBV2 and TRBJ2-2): EPEVTQTPSHQVTQMGQEVILRCVPISNHLYFYWYRQILGQKVEFLVSFYNNEISEKSEIFDDQFSVERPDGSNFTLKIRSTKLEDSAMYFCARGGTSDTGELFFGEGSRLTVL.

CDR3 DNA sequence: TGTGCCAGCAGCGTAGAGGGGGCAGGCAATCAGCCCCAGCATTTT. Translation: CASSVEGAGNQPQHF. The V call is TRBV9, the J call TRBJ1-5, with 7 nucleotides matching TRBD1. Germline lookup yields CDR1 SGDLS and CDR2 YYNGEE. V trimming: 0 bases; J trimming: 2 bases; junction bases outside the gene matches: 2. CDR3 length equals 15 residues.

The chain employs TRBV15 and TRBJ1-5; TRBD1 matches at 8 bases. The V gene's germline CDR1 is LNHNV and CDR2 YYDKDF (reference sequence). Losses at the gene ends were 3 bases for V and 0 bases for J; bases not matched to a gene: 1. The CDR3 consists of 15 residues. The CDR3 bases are TGTGCCACCAGCAGGGGACAGGTTAGCAATCAGCCCCAGCATTTT. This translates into CATSRGQVSNQPQHF.

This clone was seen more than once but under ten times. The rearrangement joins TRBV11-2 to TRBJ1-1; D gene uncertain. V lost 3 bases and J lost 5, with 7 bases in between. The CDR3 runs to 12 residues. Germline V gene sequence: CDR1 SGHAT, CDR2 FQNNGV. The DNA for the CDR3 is TGTGCCAGCAGCTTTCTTGGGACTGAAGCTTTCTTT. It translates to CASSFLGTEAFF.

The CDR3 DNA sequence: TGTGCCAGCAGCCAAGATGGTCAGGGGCATGAAAAACTGTTTTTT. Residues: CASSQDGQGHEKLFF. The rearrangement links TRBV14 to TRBJ1-4, with D possibly matching TRBD1 (6 bases). The CDR3 sequence is 15 residues long. Germline V gene lookup returns CDR1 SGHDN and CDR2 FVKESK. V was clipped by 0 bases and J by 6 bases, with 11 bases between them.

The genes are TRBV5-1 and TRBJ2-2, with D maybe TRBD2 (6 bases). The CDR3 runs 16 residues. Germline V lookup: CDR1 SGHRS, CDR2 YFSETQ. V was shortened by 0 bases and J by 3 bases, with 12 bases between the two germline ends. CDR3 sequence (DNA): TGCGCCAGCAGCTTGGGCCCGGGGGTGGACACCGGGGAGCTGTTTTTT. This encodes CASSLGPGVDTGELFF.

The CDR3 reads CASSLGESAGGLNDEQFF. As DNA, the CDR3 is TGTGCCAGCAGCTTAGGGGAGTCGGCGGGAGGGTTAAATGATGAGCAGTTCTTC. V is TRBV7-9 and J is TRBJ2-1, with 9 bases aligning to TRBD2. Germline CDR1 is SEHNR and CDR2 is FQNEAQ (reference sequence). V gave up 1 base and J gave up 8 bases; unmatched junction bases: 15. This CDR3 has 18 amino acids.

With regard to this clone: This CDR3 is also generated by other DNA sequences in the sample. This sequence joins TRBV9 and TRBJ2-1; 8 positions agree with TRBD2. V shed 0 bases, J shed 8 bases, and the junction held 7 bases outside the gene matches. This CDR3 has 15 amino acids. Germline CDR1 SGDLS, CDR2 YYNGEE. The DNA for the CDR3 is TGTGCCAGCAGCGTAGGGGGTCTAGCGGGCGATGAGCAGTTCTTC. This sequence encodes CASSVGGLAGDEQFF.

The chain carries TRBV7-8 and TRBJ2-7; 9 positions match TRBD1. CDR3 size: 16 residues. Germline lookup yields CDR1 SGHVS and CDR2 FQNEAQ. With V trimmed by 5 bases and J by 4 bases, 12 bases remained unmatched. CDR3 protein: CASSPPPDRGAYEQYF. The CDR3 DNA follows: TGTGCCAGCAGCCCACCCCCTGACAGGGGGGCTTACGAGCAGTACTTC.

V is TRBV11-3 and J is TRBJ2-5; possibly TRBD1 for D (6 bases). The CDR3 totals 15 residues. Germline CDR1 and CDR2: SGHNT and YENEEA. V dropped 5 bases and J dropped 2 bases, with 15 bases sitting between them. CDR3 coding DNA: TGTGCCAGCAGCGCGTCGGACAGCCTTCAAGAGACCCAGTACTTC. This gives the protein CASSASDSLQETQYF.

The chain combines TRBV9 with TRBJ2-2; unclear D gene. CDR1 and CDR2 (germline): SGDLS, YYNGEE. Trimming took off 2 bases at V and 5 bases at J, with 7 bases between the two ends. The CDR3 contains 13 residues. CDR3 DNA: TGTGCCAGCAGCGTTGCTAAGACCGGGGAGCTGTTTTTT. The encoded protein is CASSVAKTGELFF.

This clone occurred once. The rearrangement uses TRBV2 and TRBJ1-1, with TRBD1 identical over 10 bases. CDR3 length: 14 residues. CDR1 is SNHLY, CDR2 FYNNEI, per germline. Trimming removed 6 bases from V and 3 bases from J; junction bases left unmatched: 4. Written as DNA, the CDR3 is TGTGCCAGCAGCCGGGACAGGGGCGACACTGAAGCTTTCTTT. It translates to CASSRDRGDTEAFF. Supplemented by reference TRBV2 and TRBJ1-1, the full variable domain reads EPEVTQTPSHQVTQMGQEVILRCVPISNHLYFYWYRQILGQKVEFLVSFYNNEISEKSEIFDDQFSVERPDGSNFTLKIRSTKLEDSAMYFCASSRDRGDTEAFFGQGTRLTVV.

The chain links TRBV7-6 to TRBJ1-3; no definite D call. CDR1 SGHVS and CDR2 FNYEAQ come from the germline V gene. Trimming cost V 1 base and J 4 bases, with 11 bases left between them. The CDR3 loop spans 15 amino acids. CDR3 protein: CASSLGGGNGNTIYF. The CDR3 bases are TGTGCCAGCAGCTTAGGTGGAGGGAACGGAAACACCATATATTTT.